This TCR beta chain was recorded in a study of cytomegalovirus exposure and HLA in healthy donors. V was shortened by 1 base and J by 9 bases, with 13 bases between the two germline ends. The germline gives CDR1 SGHDT, CDR2 YYEEEE. CDR3 size: 13 residues. General study points: The productive fraction for most TCR beta V segments was about 90% or about 30% in an earlier analysis. TCR sequences were mostly rare, though some public TCRs occurred in many donors. Later analysis showed most CMV-associated TCR beta chains appearing HLA-restricted. There were several of the most significant clusters that appeared linked to common viral pathogens in a later analysis.

The PCR contained 60 Vbeta and 13 Jbeta primers. Measured with immunoSEQ multiplex PCR; TCRdb has only the in-frame clones, and not every one. The sample gives just under 250,000 clones, 82% of which show up once; 5.4% is in the top ten. This clone has only one observation. Its target is unknown. V is TRBV5-6 and J is TRBJ2-5; D gene unclear. The receptor comes from a woman between 40 and 50 years old in good health and CMV-seropositive. The sample consisted of PBMCs. The CDR3 DNA reads TGTGCCAGCAGCTTGAATCTCGTCCCGGCCCAGTACTTC. This gives the protein CASSLNLVPAQYF.